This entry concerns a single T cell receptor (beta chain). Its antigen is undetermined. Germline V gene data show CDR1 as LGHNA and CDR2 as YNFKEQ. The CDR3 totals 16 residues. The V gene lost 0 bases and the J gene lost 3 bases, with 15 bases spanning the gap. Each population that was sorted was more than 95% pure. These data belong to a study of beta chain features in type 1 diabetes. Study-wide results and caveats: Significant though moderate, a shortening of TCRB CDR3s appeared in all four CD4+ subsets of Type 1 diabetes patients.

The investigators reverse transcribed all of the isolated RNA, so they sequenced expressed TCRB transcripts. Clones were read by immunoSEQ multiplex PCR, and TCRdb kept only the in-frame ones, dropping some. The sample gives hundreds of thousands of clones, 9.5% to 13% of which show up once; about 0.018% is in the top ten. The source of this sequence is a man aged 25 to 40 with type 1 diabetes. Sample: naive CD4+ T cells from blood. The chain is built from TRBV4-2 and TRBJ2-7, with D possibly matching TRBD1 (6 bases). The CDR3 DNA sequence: TGTGCCAGCAGCCAAGATCGTACAGGGACATACTACGAGCAGTACTTC. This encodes CASSQDRTGTYYEQYF.